The rows below give T cell receptor beta chains drawn from one sample of a study of blood T cell repertoires in COVID-19. Repertoires were generated with immunoSEQ multiplex PCR, while TCRdb's copy carries only in-frame clones and drops some. The sample lists some 260,000 clones, nearly 90% occurring once. Sample: peripheral blood. The receptors were sampled from a woman aged 25 to 39 with acute or convalescent COVID-19. Both conserved end residues are part of each CDR3. A D gene is named only where the DNA matches it firmly. The size field is filled for only some rows; it gives once, few, many or a size class.

D gene,clone size,V gene,J gene,CDR3 protein,CDR3 DNA
TRBD1,once,TRBV13,TRBJ1-1,CASSRRQGSFGTEAFF,TGTGCCAGCAGCCGCCGACAGGGGTCATTCGGCACTGAAGCTTTCTTT
TRBD2,-,TRBV7-6,TRBJ2-5,CASSSGTSGAGTQYF,TGTGCCAGCAGCTCCGGGACTAGCGGGGCAGGGACCCAGTACTTC
TRBD1,-,TRBV3-1/TRBV3-2,TRBJ2-3,CASSQGGQGITDTQYF,TGTGCCAGCAGCCAAGGGGGACAGGGTATCACAGATACGCAGTATTTT
TRBD2,-,TRBV19,TRBJ2-2,CASSRGLAAGELFF,TGTGCCAGTAGTAGGGGACTAGCGGCCGGGGAGCTGTTTTTT
-,-,TRBV19,TRBJ1-1,CASSIGSRSNTEAFF,TGTGCCAGTAGTATAGGATCCAGGTCGAACACTGAAGCTTTCTTT
-,-,TRBV20-1,TRBJ2-3,CSARARDTQYF,TGCAGTGCTAGAGCGCGCGATACGCAGTATTTT
-,-,TRBV21-1,TRBJ2-6,CASSRAGQGASGANVLTF,TGTGCCAGCAGCCGAGCGGGACAGGGGGCTTCTGGGGCCAACGTCCTGACTTTC
-,-,TRBV19,TRBJ2-3,CASSSRILSTDTQYF,TGTGCCAGTAGCTCGAGGATTCTTAGCACAGATACGCAGTATTTT
TRBD2,-,TRBV6-6,TRBJ2-3,CASSSTSPVLAGGVTSTDTQYF,TGTGCCAGCAGCTCGACGTCCCCCGTACTAGCGGGAGGGGTCACTAGCACAGATACGCAGTATTTT
-,-,TRBV10-3,TRBJ1-1,CAISGNSRTEAFF,TGTGCCATCTCAGGGAATTCACGTACTGAAGCTTTCTTT
TRBD2,-,TRBV7-9,TRBJ2-7,CASSPRFAGASYEQYF,TGTGCCAGCAGCCCTCGGTTCGCGGGAGCCTCCTACGAGCAGTACTTC
-,few,TRBV10-1,TRBJ2-1,CASSAGPRDNEQFF,TGCGCCAGCTCTGCGGGGCCGCGGGACAATGAGCAGTTCTTC
TRBD2,once,TRBV25-1,TRBJ2-1,CASSDSGGGLYNEQFF,TGTGCCAGCAGTGACTCTGGGGGAGGGCTCTACAATGAGCAGTTCTTC
TRBD1,once,TRBV5-6,TRBJ1-2,CASSRDRGFYGYTF,TGTGCCAGCAGCCGGGACAGAGGTTTTTATGGCTACACCTTC
-,-,TRBV9,TRBJ1-1,CASSVDEGWNTEAFF,TGTGCCAGCAGCGTAGACGAGGGCTGGAACACTGAAGCTTTCTTT
TRBD1,once,TRBV9,TRBJ1-6,CASSVGTGGNSPLHF,TGTGCCAGCAGCGTAGGGACAGGGGGAAATTCACCCCTCCACTTT
TRBD1,-,TRBV6-1,TRBJ2-7,CASSDWAGTASYEQYF,TGTGCCAGCAGTGACTGGGCCGGGACAGCTTCCTACGAGCAGTACTTC
TRBD1,-,TRBV27,TRBJ1-2,CASSRGLGYGYTF,TGTGCCAGCAGCAGGGGGCTTGGATATGGCTACACCTTC
TRBD1,-,TRBV9,TRBJ1-1,CASSRQGRDTEAFF,TGTGCCAGCAGCAGACAGGGTAGGGACACTGAAGCTTTCTTT
TRBD1,-,TRBV7-8,TRBJ2-7,CASSPDRVSAEQYF,TGTGCCAGCAGCCCGGACAGGGTGTCTGCCGAGCAGTACTTC
-,-,TRBV27,TRBJ1-3,CASSPLKPGNTIYF,TGTGCCAGCAGTCCACTTAAACCTGGAAACACCATATATTTT
-,once,TRBV24-1,TRBJ2-3,CATSDQTRGSTDTQYF,TGTGCCACCAGTGACCAGACTAGAGGTAGCACAGATACGCAGTATTTT
TRBD2,-,TRBV9,TRBJ2-2,CASSVAGTSGYTGELFF,TGTGCCAGCAGCGTAGCCGGGACTAGCGGGTACACCGGGGAGCTGTTTTTT
TRBD2,-,TRBV19,TRBJ2-3,CASSIDPGLRMDTQYF,TGTGCCAGTAGTATAGATCCGGGACTAAGGATGGATACGCAGTATTTT